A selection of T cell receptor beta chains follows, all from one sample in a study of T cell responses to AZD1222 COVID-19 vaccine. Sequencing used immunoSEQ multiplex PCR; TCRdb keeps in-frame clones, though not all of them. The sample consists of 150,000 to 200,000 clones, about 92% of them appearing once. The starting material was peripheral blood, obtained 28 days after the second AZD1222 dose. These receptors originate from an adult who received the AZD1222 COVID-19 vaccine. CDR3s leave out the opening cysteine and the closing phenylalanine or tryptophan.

cdr3_aa: ASKSSGSFSSYNEQF
v_call: TRBV27
j_call: TRBJ2-1

cdr3_aa: ASSLQGGSNEKLF
v_call: TRBV2
j_call: TRBJ1-4

cdr3_aa: ASRTTGGSGNTIY
v_call: TRBV6-5
j_call: TRBJ1-3

cdr3_aa: ASSLIGETQY
v_call: TRBV4-1
j_call: TRBJ2-5

cdr3_aa: ASSLGLAAPGEQY
v_call: TRBV5-1
j_call: TRBJ2-7

cdr3_aa: ASSYPGQGLASPLH
v_call: TRBV6-6
j_call: TRBJ1-6

cdr3_aa: ASSLGTDNQPQH
v_call: TRBV5-5
j_call: TRBJ1-5

cdr3_aa: ASSLGTAGKRTDTQY
v_call: TRBV5-6
j_call: TRBJ2-3

cdr3_aa: ASSYEGGGGYT
v_call: TRBV6-5
j_call: TRBJ1-2

cdr3_aa: ASTQRGDTGELF
v_call: TRBV5-1
j_call: TRBJ2-2

cdr3_aa: AWSRGTRQF
v_call: TRBV30
j_call: TRBJ2-1

cdr3_aa: ASSNRDGSYEQY
v_call: TRBV7-2
j_call: TRBJ2-7

cdr3_aa: ASSDTPFGEQY
v_call: TRBV2
j_call: TRBJ2-7

cdr3_aa: ASSVGRVGTPDTQY
v_call: TRBV9
j_call: TRBJ2-3

cdr3_aa: ASSYRGGAYEQY
v_call: TRBV6-5
j_call: TRBJ2-7

cdr3_aa: ASSYLPGAGSTDTQY
v_call: TRBV7-2
j_call: TRBJ2-3

cdr3_aa: ASSSILGQGAHEQY
v_call: TRBV6-5
j_call: TRBJ2-7

cdr3_aa: ASSTGPWNTEAF
v_call: TRBV7-9
j_call: TRBJ1-1

cdr3_aa: ASSLGGLAGDEQY
v_call: TRBV11-3
j_call: TRBJ2-7

cdr3_aa: ASSLGGWEQY
v_call: TRBV12-3/TRBV12-4
j_call: TRBJ2-7

cdr3_aa: ASSRTVNGYT
v_call: TRBV9
j_call: TRBJ1-2

cdr3_aa: ASSVLTENYGYT
v_call: TRBV9
j_call: TRBJ1-2

cdr3_aa: ASSFAQRADTQY
v_call: TRBV7-8
j_call: TRBJ2-3

cdr3_aa: ASSFPNRGREAF
v_call: TRBV28
j_call: TRBJ1-1

cdr3_aa: ASSSRTSGSPKETQY
v_call: TRBV5-4
j_call: TRBJ2-5